This TCR beta chain appears in the sequencing data of a study of CD8 T cells in ankylosing spondylitis. Study-wide findings and caveats: Seemingly distinctive of ankylosing spondylitis blood was a TCR beta motif formed by eight highly homologous variants.

As regards this clonotype: No antigen is known for it.

TCRdb passed the 5' RACE reads through MiXCR, listing each CDR3 protein once. This table has more than 400,000 distinct CDR3 sequences, approximately 5% appearing once. Germline V gives CDR1 WNHNN, CDR2 SYGVQD (reference sequence). Trimming cost V 2 bases and J 3 bases; bases outside gene matches: 6. CDR3 length: 16 residues. V gene TRBV10-1 combines with J gene TRBJ2-2; 7 bases align to TRBD2. The sequence came from a male donor with ankylosing spondylitis. The sample consisted of blood, either unsorted or a sorted T cell fraction (not recorded which). The CDR3 protein is CASSEGQRGYTGELFF. The CDR3 DNA reads TGCGCCAGCAGTGAGGGCCAGCGGGGCTACACCGGGGAGCTGTTTTTT.